What follows are 7 T cell receptor beta chains derived from one specimen sequenced in a study of cytotoxic CD8 clonotypes in ibrutinib-treated CLL. Produced via immunoSEQ multiplex PCR; TCRdb's table is partial and in-frame only. The table lists about 130,000 clones, 79% of them singletons. The sequences come from PBMCs, collected after 12 months of ibrutinib treatment. These receptors were taken from a human donor with chronic lymphocytic leukemia.

V and J are TRBV2 and TRBJ2-1; weak D call: TRBD2 (6 bases). V gave up 6 bases and J gave up 2 bases, with 17 bases separating them. Germline loops: CDR1 SNHLY, CDR2 FYNNEI. The CDR3 is 16 residues long. DNA for the CDR3: TGTGCCAGCAGCCTAACCGGGACTCTCACCTACAATGAGCAGTTCTTC. This codes for CASSLTGTLTYNEQFF. Full variable domain (remainder filled in from reference TRBV2 and TRBJ2-1): EPEVTQTPSHQVTQMGQEVILRCVPISNHLYFYWYRQILGQKVEFLVSFYNNEISEKSEIFDDQFSVERPDGSNFTLKIRSTKLEDSAMYFCASSLTGTLTYNEQFFGPGTRLTVL.

This clone was observed once. V gene TRBV7-9 combines with J gene TRBJ2-7, with D possibly TRBD1 on 5 matching bases. V shed 4 bases and J shed 5 bases, with 12 bases lying between them. The CDR3 covers 13 residues. The germline V gene encodes CDR1 SEHNR and CDR2 FQNEAQ (reference sequence). The CDR3 reads CASSSTGAHEQYF. The CDR3 nucleotides are TGTGCCAGCAGCTCAACAGGAGCCCACGAGCAGTACTTC.

The V and J genes are TRBV11-2 and TRBJ1-1; TRBD1 might be the D (6 bases). From germline, CDR1 is SGHAT and CDR2 FQNNGV. The CDR3 runs to 15 residues. V was shortened by 1 base and J by 1 base, with 10 bases between the two germline ends. This CDR3 reads CASSLGRGPNTEAFF. For the CDR3, the DNA is TGTGCCAGCAGCTTAGGCAGGGGTCCGAACACTGAAGCTTTCTTT.

The genes are TRBV30 and TRBJ1-1, with TRBD1 matching over 7 bases. V trimming: 5 bases; J trimming: 6 bases; junction bases outside the gene matches: 12. The CDR3 loop spans 14 amino acids. Germline V gene sequence: CDR1 GTSNPN, CDR2 SVGIG (reference sequence). Here the CDR3 reads CAWGKQGFSSEAFF. DNA of the CDR3: TGTGCCTGGGGAAAACAGGGGTTTAGCTCTGAAGCTTTCTTT. The entire variable domain, with the rest obtained from reference TRBV30 and TRBJ1-1, is as follows: SQTIHQWPATLVQPVGSPLSLECTVEGTSNPNLYWYRQAAGRGLQLLFYSVGIGQISSEVPQNLSASRPQDRQFILSSKKLLLSDSGFYLCAWGKQGFSSEAFFGQGTRLTVV.

The chain recombines TRBV7-2 with TRBJ2-7; D gene unclear. V was shortened by 1 base and J by 12 bases, with 25 bases between the two germline ends. This CDR3 comprises 16 residues. Germline V lookup: CDR1 SGHTA, CDR2 FQGNSA. The CDR3 sequence is CASSLEGHAQPGSMYF. The DNA for the CDR3 is TGTGCCAGCAGCTTAGAGGGCCACGCGCAGCCGGGTAGCATGTACTTC.

The chain carries TRBV4-2 and TRBJ1-1; TRBD1 matches 8 bases. The CDR3 loop spans 15 amino acids. Germline V gene data show CDR1 as LGHNA and CDR2 as YNFKEQ. After removal of 0 bases from V and 3 bases from J, the junction contained 3 bases not matched to a gene. CDR3 DNA sequence: TGTGCCAGCAGCCAAGACACAGGGGGGGACACTGAAGCTTTCTTT. Translated, it gives CASSQDTGGDTEAFF.

The chain recombines TRBV4-1 with TRBJ1-5, with D tentatively TRBD1 (6 bases). Deletions cut 0 bases from V and 2 bases from J, with 11 bases between. Germline V gene data show CDR1 as MGHRA and CDR2 as YSYEKL. CDR3 length: 16 residues. CDR3 residues: CASSQDPGEGNQPQHF. CDR3 sequence (DNA): TGCGCCAGCAGCCAAGACCCAGGGGAGGGCAATCAGCCCCAGCATTTT.